The T cell receptor beta chain under discussion was sequenced for a study of PD-L1 blockade in urothelial cancer. For the study at large: Patients arrived having already received 0 to 3 prior chemotherapy regimens.

Using immunoSEQ multiplex PCR, the repertoire was profiled, and TCRdb retains in-frame clones only, with some absent. The table has fewer than 50,000 clones, about 88% seen once. Time point denoted: pretreatment peripheral blood. Sequencing was performed on PBMCs, taken around atezolizumab (anti-PD-L1) treatment. The sequence came from a man aged 70-80 years with urothelial cancer.

CDR3 sequence reads: CASSVVSSGSNNEQFF. The CDR3 nucleotides are TGTGCCAGCAGCGTAGTTTCTAGCGGGAGCAACAATGAGCAGTTCTTC. The V call is TRBV9, the J call TRBJ2-1; 10 bases align to TRBD2. This CDR3 is built from 16 residues. In germline, CDR1 is SGDLS, CDR2 YYNGEE. J gave up 5 bases and V 0 bases, and 5 bases lay outside the gene matches.